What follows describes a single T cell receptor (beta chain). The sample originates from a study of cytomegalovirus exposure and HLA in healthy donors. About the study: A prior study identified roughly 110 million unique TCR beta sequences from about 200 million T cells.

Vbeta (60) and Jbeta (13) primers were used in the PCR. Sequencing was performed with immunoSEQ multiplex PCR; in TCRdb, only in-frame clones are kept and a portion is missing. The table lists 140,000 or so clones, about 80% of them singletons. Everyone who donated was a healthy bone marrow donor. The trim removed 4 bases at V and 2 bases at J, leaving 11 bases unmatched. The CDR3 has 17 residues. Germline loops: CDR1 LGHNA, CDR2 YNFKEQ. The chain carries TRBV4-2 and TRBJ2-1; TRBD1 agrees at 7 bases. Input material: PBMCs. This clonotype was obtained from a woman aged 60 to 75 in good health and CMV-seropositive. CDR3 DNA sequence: TGTGCCAGCAGCCCGGATCGACAGGGCGATACCTACAATGAGCAGTTCTTC. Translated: CASSPDRQGDTYNEQFF.